Listed below are T cell receptor beta chains from one sample, sequenced in a study of beta chain features in type 1 diabetes. Clones were read by immunoSEQ multiplex PCR, and TCRdb kept only the in-frame ones, dropping some. The sample consists of under 950,000 clones, about 17% of them appearing once. Sequenced: naive CD4+ T cells from blood. The receptors here all came from a woman under 30 in good health. CDR3s include the opening cysteine and the closing phenylalanine or tryptophan. The D gene is left open where the match is weak. Size is stated for part of the rows, as once, few or many counts, or as a class when the clone is expanded.

CDR3nt: TGTGCCAGCAGTTTGGGAGGGCTGAATGAGCAGTTCTTC
CDR3aa: CASSLGGLNEQFF
d_gene: TRBD2
j_gene: TRBJ2-1
abundance: .
v_gene: TRBV28

CDR3nt: TGTGCCAGCAGACGGTCGGGACTCGAGGGGGATACGCAGTATTTT
CDR3aa: CASRRSGLEGDTQYF
d_gene: .
j_gene: TRBJ2-3
abundance: .
v_gene: TRBV6-5

CDR3nt: TGTGCCAGCAGTTACTCGTACAGGGGTCTTTGGTACACCTTC
CDR3aa: CASSYSYRGLWYTF
d_gene: TRBD1
j_gene: TRBJ1-2
abundance: .
v_gene: TRBV6-5

CDR3nt: TGCGCCAGCAGCCAAGTTCGCGGGAACACAGATACGCAGTATTTT
CDR3aa: CASSQVRGNTDTQYF
d_gene: .
j_gene: TRBJ2-3
abundance: .
v_gene: TRBV4-3

CDR3nt: TGTGCCACCTGGGACAGTACTAACTATGGCTACACCTTC
CDR3aa: CATWDSTNYGYTF
d_gene: TRBD1
j_gene: TRBJ1-2
abundance: .
v_gene: TRBV6-1

CDR3nt: TGTGCCAGCAGCCTGCAAGGCCGGGAGACCCAGTACTTC
CDR3aa: CASSLQGRETQYF
d_gene: .
j_gene: TRBJ2-5
abundance: few
v_gene: TRBV28

CDR3nt: TGTGCCAGCAGTGTTGACGGCACAGATACGCAGTATTTT
CDR3aa: CASSVDGTDTQYF
d_gene: .
j_gene: TRBJ2-3
abundance: .
v_gene: TRBV25-1

CDR3nt: TGTGCCAGCAGCTCGGGGACGGGAAATGAGCAGTTCTTC
CDR3aa: CASSSGTGNEQFF
d_gene: .
j_gene: TRBJ2-1
abundance: few
v_gene: TRBV7-3

CDR3nt: TGTGCCAGCAGCTTAGCGGGACCCCACAATGAGCAGTTCTTC
CDR3aa: CASSLAGPHNEQFF
d_gene: .
j_gene: TRBJ2-1
abundance: .
v_gene: TRBV7-2

CDR3nt: TGTGCCAGCAGTTTAAGGTACAGATATCAAGAGACCCAGTACTTC
CDR3aa: CASSLRYRYQETQYF
d_gene: .
j_gene: TRBJ2-5
abundance: few
v_gene: TRBV28

CDR3nt: TGTGCCAGCAGCTTTACCCCCCGACAGGGTAGGCACGAGCAGTACTTC
CDR3aa: CASSFTPRQGRHEQYF
d_gene: TRBD1
j_gene: TRBJ2-7
abundance: .
v_gene: TRBV11-2

CDR3nt: TGTGCCAGCAGCTTCGCTTTTGGGAATCAGCCCCAGCATTTT
CDR3aa: CASSFAFGNQPQHF
d_gene: .
j_gene: TRBJ1-5
abundance: .
v_gene: TRBV7-8

CDR3nt: TGTGCCAGCAGCTTGGTGTTGGGACAGGGAAATCAGCCCCAGCATTTT
CDR3aa: CASSLVLGQGNQPQHF
d_gene: TRBD1
j_gene: TRBJ1-5
abundance: .
v_gene: TRBV5-8

CDR3nt: TGTGCCATCAGCAACTCCTATGGCTACACCTTC
CDR3aa: CAISNSYGYTF
d_gene: .
j_gene: TRBJ1-2
abundance: .
v_gene: TRBV10-3

CDR3nt: TGTGCCAGCAGCTACAGGGCCGCTAGCTCCTACAATGAGCAGTTCTTC
CDR3aa: CASSYRAASSYNEQFF
d_gene: .
j_gene: TRBJ2-1
abundance: .
v_gene: TRBV11-3

CDR3nt: TGTGCCATCAGTGTAGCGGGAGGGCCATATCCCTCCTACAATGAGCAGTTCTTC
CDR3aa: CAISVAGGPYPSYNEQFF
d_gene: TRBD2
j_gene: TRBJ2-1
abundance: many
v_gene: TRBV10-3

CDR3nt: TGTGCCAGCAGCTTCAGGAGCAGCACAGATACGCAGTATTTT
CDR3aa: CASSFRSSTDTQYF
d_gene: .
j_gene: TRBJ2-3
abundance: .
v_gene: TRBV7-9

CDR3nt: TGTGCCAGCAGCCCACAGGGTGGTGGCAATCAGCCCCAGCATTTT
CDR3aa: CASSPQGGGNQPQHF
d_gene: .
j_gene: TRBJ1-5
abundance: few
v_gene: TRBV7-9

CDR3nt: TGCGCCAGCAGCCAAGTCGGACAAGTTGAGCAGTTCTTC
CDR3aa: CASSQVGQVEQFF
d_gene: .
j_gene: TRBJ2-1
abundance: .
v_gene: TRBV4-3

CDR3nt: TGCAGCGTTGAGGGACAGAAAGCCCAAGAGACCCAGTACTTC
CDR3aa: CSVEGQKAQETQYF
d_gene: TRBD1
j_gene: TRBJ2-5
abundance: .
v_gene: TRBV29-1

CDR3nt: TGTGCCAGCATGGGGCGGCTTTTGAGTGAAGCTTTCTTT
CDR3aa: CASMGRLLSEAFF
d_gene: .
j_gene: TRBJ1-1
abundance: .
v_gene: TRBV6-6

CDR3nt: TGTGCCAGCACGAGGGTCGACAAGCGAGAGACCCAGTACTTC
CDR3aa: CASTRVDKRETQYF
d_gene: .
j_gene: TRBJ2-5
abundance: .
v_gene: TRBV28

CDR3nt: TGTGCCAGCAGTTTAGGTGGGAGTTACAATGAGCAGTTCTTC
CDR3aa: CASSLGGSYNEQFF
d_gene: .
j_gene: TRBJ2-1
abundance: .
v_gene: TRBV28

CDR3nt: TGTGCCAGCAGCTTGAGGCCAGGACAGTCTAACTATGGCTACACCTTC
CDR3aa: CASSLRPGQSNYGYTF
d_gene: .
j_gene: TRBJ1-2
abundance: .
v_gene: TRBV11-2

CDR3nt: TGTGCCACCAAATACTCATACCCGGAGACCCAGTACTTC
CDR3aa: CATKYSYPETQYF
d_gene: .
j_gene: TRBJ2-5
abundance: .
v_gene: TRBV6-6

CDR3nt: TGTGCCAGCAGCTTACGGGACAAACATGAGCAGTTCTTC
CDR3aa: CASSLRDKHEQFF
d_gene: .
j_gene: TRBJ2-1
abundance: .
v_gene: TRBV7-9

CDR3nt: TGTGCCAGCAGTACCGCAAGATTGGGAGAGACCCAGTACTTC
CDR3aa: CASSTARLGETQYF
d_gene: .
j_gene: TRBJ2-5
abundance: .
v_gene: TRBV6-5

CDR3nt: TGTGCCAGCAGCTTAGTTAGGGGTGAGCAGTTCTTC
CDR3aa: CASSLVRGEQFF
d_gene: .
j_gene: TRBJ2-1
abundance: few
v_gene: TRBV13

CDR3nt: TGTGCCAGCGCTGAAGACCATACTGGGGAGCAGTACTTC
CDR3aa: CASAEDHTGEQYF
d_gene: .
j_gene: TRBJ2-7
abundance: .
v_gene: TRBV6-4

CDR3nt: TGTGCCACCAGCAGAGCCCGGCTTGATACCTTAGCGGGACGCAATGAGCAGTTCTTC
CDR3aa: CATSRARLDTLAGRNEQFF
d_gene: TRBD2
j_gene: TRBJ2-1
abundance: few
v_gene: TRBV15

CDR3nt: TGCGCCAGCAGCCTCCACCGGGACAGGGGATACGAGCAGTACTTC
CDR3aa: CASSLHRDRGYEQYF
d_gene: TRBD1
j_gene: TRBJ2-7
abundance: .
v_gene: TRBV4-3

CDR3nt: TGTGCCAGCTCGCCCGAAGTTAGCACTAGCGGGAGCACAGATACGCAGTATTTT
CDR3aa: CASSPEVSTSGSTDTQYF
d_gene: TRBD2
j_gene: TRBJ2-3
abundance: .
v_gene: TRBV18

CDR3nt: TGTGCCAGCAGCTTAGCAGGGTATCGCACAGATACGCAGTATTTT
CDR3aa: CASSLAGYRTDTQYF
d_gene: .
j_gene: TRBJ2-3
abundance: .
v_gene: TRBV7-6